This record covers a single TCR beta chain. Unique molecular identifiers tagged the TCRbeta library. MiXCR was run by TCRdb on the PCR reads, yielding one entry per CDR3 protein. The table has 60,000 to 80,000 distinct CDR3 sequences, 6% to 8% seen once. V lost 5 bases and J 5 bases, leaving 13 bases between the germline ends. The CDR3 sequence is 13 residues long. Germline V lookup: CDR1 MDHEN, CDR2 SYDVKM. The record originates from a study of T-cell reconstitution after alpha-beta-depleted transplantation in children. The sequence derives from a human donor who donated a stem cell graft to a child with acute lymphoblastic leukemia. Sample: PBMCs from the stem cell graft donor, taken from the stem cell graft. This chain links TRBV28 with TRBJ2-7, with D tentatively TRBD1 (6 bases). CDR3 region: CASSVLQGNEQYF. The CDR3 DNA is TGTGCCAGCAGTGTTCTCCAGGGGAACGAGCAGTACTTC.